This T cell receptor (beta chain) was recovered during a study of cytomegalovirus exposure and HLA in healthy donors (TCRdb year 2017). Some background on the complete study: An earlier analysis of roughly 610 of the donors reported under 300 Gb of sequence data and 100 million to 120 million unique TCR beta sequences obtained from about 179 million T cells. The aim of the study was to test whether cataloging public T cell receptors could identify signatures of past pathogen exposure. To predict cytomegalovirus infection status, the study brought together high-throughput TCR immunosequencing, statistical association of individual TCRs with disease status, and machine learning. Alongside the repertoire data, information on donor age, sex, ethnicity and CMV serostatus was compiled. An earlier analysis of 587 of the donors used high-throughput TCR beta sequencing to judge whether each TCR beta V gene segment behaved as functional or pseudogenic. Every repertoire in the discovery cohort had been generated on one and the same sequencing platform. A later analysis re-examined previously published TCR beta repertoires from about 700 donors and added high-resolution HLA genotyping to investigate patterns of TCR occurrence. Along with the approximately 650-subject first cohort, a separate validation cohort of roughly 110 different subjects was used. The number of typed donors differed by locus: roughly 629-640 for A, B, C, DRB1 and DQB1; 522 for DQA1; approximately 600 for DPA1; and around 490 for DPB1. Among 350 to 400 genotyped donors of the cohort, an average of approximately 240,000 unique TCR beta nucleotide sequences were sequenced per donor, roughly a sixth of them non-productive. Roughly 320 gigabases of sequencing data and roughly 81 million unique TCR sequences made up an early release that covered several hundred HLA-typed donors. Rather than using new phenotypic data, the later analysis identified candidate immune exposures from TCR beta sequences and from how often those sequences occurred across donors. Of the roughly 400 genotyped donors, approximately 83% fell in the genetic ancestry cluster associated with self-reported Caucasian donors. HLA typing included class I and class II loci at four-digit resolution. The study profiled the T cell repertoires of 550 to 700 subjects by immunosequencing and related them to cytomegalovirus serostatus. Because of strong linkage in the cohort, 5 or 6 DR-DQ haplotypes were treated as single units for association and clustering. In a later genetic analysis, genome-wide SNP genotypes for about three fifths of the roughly 670 donors were used, and that subset was treated as a discovery cohort.

The protocol used for the library was the immunoSEQ multiplex PCR assay. A mixture of 60 forward primers for TCR Vbeta segments and 13 reverse primers for TCR Jbeta segments was used in the multiplex PCR. A multiplex PCR assay on genomic DNA amplified the CDR3 region of rearranged TCR beta genes. On the Illumina HiSeq System, the amplified TCR beta libraries were sequenced as 87-base-pair reads. The authors processed their data as follows. In a later analysis, tens of millions of unique TCR beta chains were counted across the roughly 670 repertoires, and around 10 million of these chains were shared by at least two donors. Raw reads were error-corrected and collapsed into unique sequences by a nearest-neighbor algorithm in which closely related sequences were merged to remove PCR and sequencing errors. To assign V, D and J gene segments, CDR3 sequences were aligned to IMGT reference sequences. For a sequence to be retained, a match of at least six nucleotides was required to both a V gene segment and a J gene segment. Rearrangements were classified as productive when the CDR3 lacked stop codons and remained in frame with V and J, and all other rearrangements were classified as non-productive. Following IMGT convention, CDR3 was defined as the stretch from the second conserved V-encoded cysteine up to the conserved J-encoded phenylalanine. The earlier analysis of about 500 of the donors excluded sequences that lacked an unambiguous match to a single V gene segment. In an earlier analysis of 587 of the donors, V segments were called functional above 56.7% productive rearrangements and were called segregating when the between-donor standard deviation exceeded 5%. A statistical classification framework was developed to diagnose cytomegalovirus status using the catalog of TCR beta chain sequences. In a later analysis, TCR nucleotide sequences were compared against IMGT/GENE-DB human TR gene sequences so that V and J genes could be assigned. In a later analysis, CDR3 sequences and most-parsimonious VDJ recombination scenarios were assigned using the TCRdist pipeline. In a later analysis, each TCR beta chain was defined by its CDR3 amino acid sequence together with its V-gene family, and reads without a unique V-gene family were excluded. A later analysis removed 600 or so highly shared, low-generation-probability nucleotide sequences to deal with suspected cross-contamination and a sequencing artifact. In a later analysis, a clonal expansion index for each public chain was calculated from normalized within-repertoire ranks of inferred template counts. Generation probabilities in a later analysis came from a VDJ recombination model fitted to out-of-frame rearrangements, and those results were checked against IGoR. In a later analysis, hypergeometric tests were used to score TCR-TCR, TCR-HLA and TCR-CMV co-occurrence, with a repertoire-size bias correction applied to TCR pairs. False discovery rates were estimated in a later analysis by permuting HLA or CMV assignments 20 times. In a later analysis, co-occurring TCRs were grouped using DBSCAN, and TCRdist sequence similarity was added for clustering within HLA-allele-positive subsets. For co-occurrence clustering, repertoires with fewer than 30,000 or more than 120,000 public chains were excluded, along with roughly 5 repertoires with anomalous nucleotide sharing. TCRdb's version of the immuneACCESS table is confined to in-frame rearrangements and falls short of the full clone set. An unresolved V gene accounts for under half of the shortfall where checked; the remainder is of unknown origin. That table supplies the V and J calls and clone size; D and trimming were determined from the DNA. The sample has about 110,000 clones on record, approximately 81% of them singletons. The ten largest clones take up over 2% of the sample.

Study-level results and caveats: Linkage disequilibrium might explain the correlated functional status among segregating V segments, but an unknown experimental factor could not be excluded. In vitro tests confirmed that a few of the cytomegalovirus-associated TCR beta chains recognize cytomegalovirus antigens. CMV serostatus was the only immune exposure information available for the cohort. Presence/absence analyses assumed roughly uniform sequencing depth across donors, an assumption that may not hold. A later analysis found that HLA-associated TCR beta chains were more clonally expanded and had lower generation probabilities than equally common non-associated chains. Cytomegalovirus status was reported to be diagnosed by the classifier with high specificity and sensitivity in both the original and validation cohorts. A group of highly shared sequence variants was considered likely to be a technical artifact of the sequencing pipeline. The 87-base-pair reads could not distinguish some IMGT-functional V segments, including TRBV6-2 and TRBV6-3, so those segments were excluded. Most TCR sequences were observed very rarely across donors, whereas some public TCRs were present in many individuals. Because counts were too low, more than 15 rarely observed V segments, including chromosome 9 orphons, were excluded from the earlier analysis of roughly 580 of the donors. Because HLA typing was unavailable for some donors at each locus, only the typed subset was used in association tests. This cohort had only TCR beta chains sequenced, and the lack of alpha or paired-chain data limited which features could be detected. V-gene and J-gene trimming of TCR beta chains was associated with a missense DCLRE1C variant in a later genetic analysis, and the association was replicated in an independent cohort. According to a later analysis, parvovirus B19, influenza, CMV and Epstein-Barr virus appeared linked to several top co-occurrence clusters. Strong co-occurrence of HLA alleles, especially DR and DQ, made assigning TCR associations to individual alleles difficult. It was suggested by the authors that the approach could potentially be generalized to other disease states and immunological phenotypes. According to a later analysis, TCR association rates differed among HLA loci, with DRB1 alleles showing the most associated TCRs and HLA-C alleles showing the fewest. According to a later genetic analysis, donors in an Asian-associated ancestry cluster had fewer N-insertions in productive TCRs than the roughly 700-donor mean. Most CMV-associated TCR beta chains appeared to be HLA-restricted in a later analysis, and the HLA associations seemed to be driven largely by CMV exposure. A further reported finding was that TCR beta sequences accurately predicted the HLA-A and HLA-B alleles for most subjects in the first cohort. Specific HLA alleles were associated with more than 15,000 TCR beta sequences at a false discovery rate of 0.05 in a later analysis. In an earlier analysis of 587 of the donors, most TCR beta V segments appeared in productive rearrangements about 87% or about 30% of the time, broadly matching IMGT annotations. The study gave a list of over 150 TCR beta chains associated with cytomegalovirus.

This clone was detected only a few times. It lacks a known antigen. Per-nucleotide qualities are absent, and no much larger clonotype sits a single base away. Taken from the germline V gene (reference sequence), the CDR1 and CDR2 loops are MNHNY and SVGAGI. The V end loses 0 bases and the J end loses 7 bases, and a stretch of 16 bases separates them. There are 15 amino acids in the CDR3, from cysteine to phenylalanine inclusive. Only the CDR3 region is kept as DNA, spanning 45 bases read in frame from base 1. The cohort was made up of roughly 670 healthy bone marrow donors. All cohort members were sampled while nominally healthy, although unrecorded immune exposures were likely present. The donor tested CMV seronegative and was one of the 352 seronegative cohort members. Each donor provided a peripheral blood sample, and peripheral blood mononuclear cells were used for TCR beta sequencing. The Qiagen DNeasy Blood Extraction Kit was used to extract genomic DNA from the blood cell samples.

The chain joins TRBV6-6 to TRBJ2-7; perhaps TRBD2 is the D gene, with 5 bases matching. The sequencing sample was made of PBMCs. This TCR derives from a woman in her thirties in good health and CMV-seronegative. The CDR3 in this case is CASSYSGTQTGEQYF. The DNA sequence follows: TGTGCCAGCAGTTACTCGGGCACACAAACGGGGGAGCAGTACTTC.